This T cell receptor (beta chain) was sequenced during a study of shared clonotypes between healthy human individuals. For the study at large: Three CD4 naive, three CD4 memory, two CD8 naive and one CD8 memory plate were used per donor.

This CDR3 comprises 13 residues. CDR1 is LNHDA, CDR2 SQIVND, per germline (reference sequence). The V end lost 8 bases, the J end lost 4 bases, and 12 bases lay between the germline ends. Sequencing was performed with immunoSEQ multiplex PCR; in TCRdb, only in-frame clones are kept and a portion is missing. The sample records about 2.5 million clones, roughly 92% being singletons. This TCR came from a man aged 18 to 29 in good health. Some clones in this sample may be carry-over from other donors' samples. Material: naive CD4+ T cells from PBMCs. Subset meaning: CD45RA+ positively selected. The chain uses TRBV19 and TRBJ1-5, with D uncertain. CDR3 nucleotide sequence: TGTGCCAGTTCAAGAGCTCCGAATCAGCCCCAGCATTTT. It specifies CASSRAPNQPQHF.